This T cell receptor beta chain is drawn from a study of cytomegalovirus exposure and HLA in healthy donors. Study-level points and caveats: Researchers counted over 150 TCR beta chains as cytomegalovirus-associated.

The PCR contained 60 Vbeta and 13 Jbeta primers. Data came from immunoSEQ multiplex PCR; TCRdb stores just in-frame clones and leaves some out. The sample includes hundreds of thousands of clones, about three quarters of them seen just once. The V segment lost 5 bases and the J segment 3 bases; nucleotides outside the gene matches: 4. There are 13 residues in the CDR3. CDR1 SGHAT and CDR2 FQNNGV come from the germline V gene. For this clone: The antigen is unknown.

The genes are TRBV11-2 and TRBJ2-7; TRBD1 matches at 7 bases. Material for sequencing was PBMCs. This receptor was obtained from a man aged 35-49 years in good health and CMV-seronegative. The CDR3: CASSLTGNYEQYF. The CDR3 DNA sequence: TGTGCCAGCAGCCTGACAGGGAACTACGAGCAGTACTTC.